The T cell receptor (beta chain) under discussion was sequenced for a study of spatial heterogeneity in lung cancer. Time point defined: sample taken at primary tumor resection. Unsorted tumor, nontumor lung tissue or cryopreserved PBMC supplied the whole RNA. This clonotype appeared many times. Its antigen is unidentified. One entry per CDR3 protein, called by TCRdb with MiXCR from the 5' RACE reads. The table records fewer than 5,500 distinct CDR3 sequences, 3% to 4% of them present only once. Trimming at V came to 0 bases and at J to 4 bases, leaving 6 bases not matched to a gene. Germline V lookup: CDR1 DFQATT, CDR2 SNEGSKA (reference sequence). The CDR3 covers 15 residues. Study conclusions and caveats: Sequencing reached an estimated coverage of tumor T cells that was only about 7% for alpha chains and 11% to 15% for beta chains. Intratumoral expanded alpha and beta TCR counts were found to track tumor mutation counts.

The clonotype was recovered from a female donor with early-stage non-small cell lung cancer. The input for sequencing was lung tumor tissue, taken at surgery. The J gene is TRBJ2-3, the V gene TRBV20-1; 8 nucleotides align to TRBD2. CDR3 residues: CSARDLAGHADTQYF. In DNA form, the CDR3 reads TGCAGTGCTAGAGATCTAGCGGGTCACGCAGATACGCAGTATTTT.